What follows describes a single TCR beta chain. The antigen this receptor binds is unknown. Base quality data are lacking; no much larger clone is found one base away. The data were taken from a study of T cell responses to AZD1222 COVID-19 vaccine (dated by TCRdb to the early 2020s). Study-level background: AZD1222 recipients with second doses at about 4 weeks or about 12 weeks were pooled, because spike-specific TCR depth and breadth did not differ between schedules. A total of 240 or so trial participants underwent TCR sequencing, of whom 207 had received two doses of AZD1222 and 26 had received two doses of the MenACWY control vaccine. Trial participants were enrolled by age into 18-55, 56-69 and 70-plus year subgroups, with about 150, 27 and 61 TCR-sequenced participants respectively.

The CDR3 regions of human TCRbeta chains were analyzed by immunosequencing. From the authors' description of their analysis: TCRs in the repertoires were compared against a reference library of SARS-CoV-2-specific TCRs that had been generated with the MIRA antigen-specificity platform. Breadth was defined as the fraction of unique TCRs that were SARS-CoV-2-associated, and depth was defined as the fraction of total T cells that were SARS-CoV-2-associated. Using the MIRA data, each spike-specific TCR was assigned both to the spike region to which the TCR was reactive and to a CD4 or CD8 class. Log10-transformed breadth and depth values were compared by one-way ANOVA with Sidak's multiple comparisons tests. TCRdb stores this immuneACCESS table with in-frame sequences only. Part of the clones is absent; in the studies checked, under half of the shortfall reflects unresolved V genes, and no reason is known for the rest. V, J and clone size are taken as reported in that table, and D and trimming were inferred from the DNA itself. The sample table contains roughly 130,000 clones; only one count was recorded for under 95% of them. The ten largest clonotypes hold less than 2% of the sample.

In light of the paper, this sample's time point label describes: baseline before first vaccination. Vaccinee samples came from UK trials COV001 and COV002, including a single-blind randomized controlled phase 2/3 trial of AZD1222 (ChAdOx1 nCoV-19) in healthy adults. For TCRbeta chain sequencing, PBMC samples were collected from trial participants at day 0 and at day 28 after the second dose. Its CDR3 holds 13 amino acids, cysteine through phenylalanine. Of the read, only the CDR3 DNA is kept; its 39 bases are in frame from base 1. The junction carries 6 bases between V and J, which are trimmed by 3 bases and 3 bases respectively. The germline V gene (reference sequence) specifies LNHDA as CDR1 and SQIVND as CDR2. Here is what the overall study found, with its caveats: After two AZD1222 doses, both the breadth and the depth of spike-specific TCRs were significantly higher than at day 0 and than in MenACWY recipients. Conclusions about previously exposed vaccinees are limited, since just a handful of AZD1222 recipients were seropositive for SARS-CoV-2 at baseline. Participants were mostly white British, with more females than males. The authors suggested clonal diversity may have been underestimated. In the small 56-69-year group, the increase in depth fell short of significance, most likely because of low power. No day 14 peak-response samples were available, so repertoires were characterized only after the peak T cell response. Reportedly, almost half of the unique spike-specific TCRs recognized epitopes lying outside the regions that are mutated in the B.1.351 and B.1.1.7 variants. The vaccine-associated CD4 TCRs covered the entire spike protein, and the dominant responses fell in regions 160-218 and 743-854.

This sequence uses TRBV19 and TRBJ2-1; TRBD2 is a possible D gene, resting on 5 matching bases. The source is an adult in good health. The sample consisted of peripheral blood, taken on day 0 of AZD1222 vaccination. The CDR3 reads CASSMGDYNEQFF. In nucleotides, the sequence is TGTGCCAGTAGTATGGGAGACTACAATGAGCAGTTCTTC.